These 13 T cell receptor beta chains share one sample of origin, sequenced in a study of blood T cell repertoires in COVID-19. Clones were sequenced by immunoSEQ multiplex PCR, and TCRdb holds only the in-frame ones, with some missing. This table has about 34,000 clones, roughly three quarters appearing once. The sample consisted of peripheral blood. Receptor source: a human donor in a cohort sampled during active COVID-19.

A single count supports this clone. The chain employs TRBV9 and TRBJ2-7; 7 bases agree with TRBD1. Per germline, CDR1 SGDLS and CDR2 YYNGEE. J was trimmed by 1 base and V by 0 bases; bases with no gene match: 10. The CDR3 sequence is 17 residues long. The CDR3 DNA reads as TGTGCCAGCAGCGTAGACAGTCGGGCAGGGGGATCCTACGAGCAGTACTTC. It encodes CASSVDSRAGGSYEQYF.

The rearrangement uses TRBV5-1 and TRBJ2-1; D is perhaps TRBD2 (5 bases). The ends were cut back, 0 bases at V and 0 bases at J, with 7 bases in the middle. Germline V CDR1 and CDR2: SGHRS, YFSETQ. The CDR3 covers 15 residues. DNA for the CDR3: TGCGCCAGCAGCTTGGGGGAGAGCTCCTACAATGAGCAGTTCTTC. This sequence encodes CASSLGESSYNEQFF.

The chain has TRBV7-9 and TRBJ2-1; 9 nucleotides agree with TRBD2. The CDR3 is 18 amino acids. The trim removed 5 bases at V and 6 bases at J, leaving 17 bases unmatched. Germline V lookup: CDR1 SEHNR, CDR2 FQNEAQ (reference sequence). The CDR3 DNA reads as TGTGCCAGCAGCCTACATTCTCCAGGTAGCGGGGGTGGCAATGAGCAGTTCTTC. Encoded protein: CASSLHSPGSGGGNEQFF.

The chain recombines TRBV19 with TRBJ2-3, with D maybe TRBD1 (5 bases). There are 15 residues in the CDR3. The V and J ends lost 5 bases and 4 bases respectively, with 16 bases between them. Germline V lookup: CDR1 LNHDA, CDR2 SQIVND (reference sequence). This CDR3 reads CASSDFPRVPDTQYF. The CDR3 bases are TGTGCCAGTAGTGATTTCCCCAGGGTCCCAGATACGCAGTATTTT.

The chain employs TRBV9 and TRBJ1-2; D gene ambiguous. Germline lookup yields CDR1 SGDLS and CDR2 YYNGEE. V was clipped by 0 bases and J by 2 bases, with 11 bases between them. The CDR3 has 15 amino acids. DNA of the CDR3: TGTGCCAGCAGCGTAGATCCGGGAACGAACTATGGCTACACCTTC. Amino acid sequence: CASSVDPGTNYGYTF.

In this sample, this clone turned up once. The rearrangement links TRBV7-6 to TRBJ1-3; D not certain. Between the trimmed V and J ends, which lost 5 bases and 0 bases, there was a span of 11 bases. The CDR3 extends over 15 amino acids. Germline values: CDR1 SGHVS, CDR2 FNYEAQ. The CDR3 protein is CASSQQTISGNTIYF. DNA for the CDR3: TGTGCCAGCAGCCAACAAACAATCTCTGGAAACACCATATATTTT.

The J gene is TRBJ2-6, the V gene TRBV18; D is possibly TRBD1 (5 bases). The V and J ends lost 6 bases and 9 bases respectively, with 9 bases between them. Germline CDR1 is KGHSH and CDR2 is LQKENI. The CDR3 totals 12 residues. The CDR3 protein is CASSNQGNVLTF. CDR3 DNA: TGTGCCAGCTCTAACCAGGGCAACGTCCTGACTTTC.

The CDR3 coding sequence is TGCAGTGCTAGTGACAGGGGTAATTCACCCCTCCACTTT. This encodes CSASDRGNSPLHF. This chain joins TRBV20-1 and TRBJ1-6, with 8 positions matching TRBD1. With V trimmed by 3 bases and J by 6 bases, 1 base remained unmatched. The CDR3 totals 13 residues. Looked up from germline, CDR1 is DFQATT and CDR2 is SNEGSKA (reference sequence).

J is TRBJ1-1 and V is TRBV15, with D unclear. Germline V lookup: CDR1 LNHNV, CDR2 YYDKDF (reference sequence). Trimming shortened V by 0 bases and J by 0 bases, and 14 bases separated the two germline ends. The CDR3 consists of 17 residues. CDR3: CATSRDLAASMNTEAFF. The CDR3 DNA sequence: TGTGCCACCAGCAGAGATCTAGCAGCTAGTATGAACACTGAAGCTTTCTTT.

The V and J genes are TRBV5-1 and TRBJ1-2, with D possibly TRBD1 on 6 matching bases. V gave up 3 bases and J gave up 6 bases, with 15 bases separating them. CDR1 is SGHRS and CDR2 is YFSETQ in the germline V gene. The length of the CDR3 is 14 residues. In nucleotides, the CDR3 is TGCGCCAGCAGCTCCTTGGGGGGGCAGAATGGCTACACCTTC. Its protein product is CASSSLGGQNGYTF.

This clone was found once. The rearrangement uses TRBV30 and TRBJ1-3; TRBD1 matches at 10 bases. Trimming took 0 bases from V and 4 from J; bases not matched to a gene: 12. CDR1 is GTSNPN and CDR2 is SVGIG in the germline V gene (reference sequence). CDR3 length equals 18 residues. This CDR3 is CAWSVPLGQGSSGNTIYF. The CDR3 DNA sequence: TGTGCCTGGAGTGTACCCTTGGGACAGGGGTCTTCCGGAAACACCATATATTTT.

Comment on this clone: Compared with germline, one end of the junction differs, possibly owing to a read error. V gene TRBV7-8 combines with J gene TRBJ2-7; perhaps TRBD1 as D (6 bases). The CDR3 is 16 residues long. Germline CDR1 SGHVS, CDR2 FQNEAQ. CDR3 protein: CASSLAPAGVRYEQYF. Written as DNA, the CDR3 is TGTGCCAGTAGCTTAGCCCCGGCAGGGGTAAGGTACGAGCAGTACTTC.

The chain combines TRBV5-6 with TRBJ1-1, with D unresolved. The ends were cut back, 4 bases at V and 2 bases at J, with 12 bases in the middle. The germline CDR1 and CDR2 sequences are SGHDT and YYEEEE. This CDR3 contains 14 residues. CDR3 region: CASSQRILNTEAFF. CDR3 nucleotides: TGTGCCAGCAGCCAGAGGATTTTAAACACTGAAGCTTTCTTT.